This T cell receptor beta chain was captured in a study of blood T cell repertoires in COVID-19. Overall study context: Acute and convalescent COVID-19 specimens originated in the United States, Italy and Spain. Sources were T cells, B-cell-depleted T cells, or PBMCs; the material itself was cDNA or gDNA.

Per germline, CDR1 ENHRY and CDR2 SYGVKD. CDR3 size: 12 residues. With 10 bases clipped from V and 3 bases from J, the junction kept 6 bases outside the gene matches. Original processing notes: Using reference gene primer amplification, nucleated cell counts were estimated. Only in-frame clones appear in the TCRdb table, and some are missing; sequencing was by immunoSEQ multiplex PCR. The D gene and trimming were derived from the DNA, and the V and J assignments and clone size from that table. Of 250,000 to 300,000 clones in the sample, under 90% were seen once. The rearrangement links TRBV10-3 to TRBJ2-7, with 7 bases identical to TRBD1. This TCR was recovered from a woman aged 55-70 years with active or convalescent COVID-19. The sample comprised peripheral blood. CDR3 region: CATAPGGYEQYF. The CDR3 DNA sequence: TGTGCCACTGCGCCAGGGGGCTACGAGCAGTACTTC.